This T cell receptor (beta chain) was observed in a study of beta chain features in type 1 diabetes. For this clone: The antigen is not known.

Expressed TCRB transcripts were sequenced, since all the RNA that had been isolated was reverse transcribed. The data were produced by immunoSEQ multiplex PCR, yet TCRdb's version contains in-frame clones alone and is incomplete. The table records under 850,000 clones, 13% of them present only once. The germline V gene encodes CDR1 LGHNA and CDR2 YNFKEQ. This CDR3 comprises 16 residues. J gave up 0 bases and V 2 bases, and 5 bases lay outside the gene matches. Study outcomes and limitations: Moderate but significant shortening of TCRB CDR3s was recorded in all four CD4+ subsets from Type 1 diabetes patients. Researchers could not determine here whether HLA type influences TCRB rearrangement. Shorter templates may be favored by PCR, equally so in patients and controls. Across patients, naive, central memory and Treg TCRB repertoires exhibited apparently greater similarity than was observed across healthy donors.

Sequenced: naive CD4+ T cells from blood. The receptor was isolated from a young man with type 1 diabetes. V is TRBV4-2 and J is TRBJ2-3; 7 bases agree with TRBD2. Written as DNA, the CDR3 is TGTGCCAGCAGCCAACGTAGCGGGCAAAGCACAGATACGCAGTATTTT. Amino acids: CASSQRSGQSTDTQYF.